The 11 T cell receptor beta chains below all came from one sample that was sequenced in a study of T cell clonality in common variable immunodeficiency. Using immunoSEQ multiplex PCR, the repertoire was profiled, and TCRdb retains in-frame clones only, with some absent. This repertoire holds about 52,000 clones, and none appear only once. The sequenced sample consisted of peripheral blood mononuclear cells. The receptors come from a person aged 18 to 69 in good health.

This clone was seen ten or more times. The CDR3 extends 3 residues past the end of the read, so its final part is completed from the germline J gene. The chain recombines TRBV18 with TRBJ1-6, with D uncertain. Germline CDR1 KGHSH, CDR2 LQKENI. The CDR3 consists of 14 residues. V lost 1 base and J lost 9, with 10 bases in between. The CDR3: CASSPLQEGSPLHF. The CDR3 bases that were read are TGTGCCAGCTCACCACTTCAGGAGGGTTCACCC.

This clone has ten or more counts. The read finishes 3 residues shy of the CDR3 end, and the germline J gene is used to complete it. V gene TRBV13 combines with J gene TRBJ2-1; unclear D gene. CDR1 is PRHDT, CDR2 FYEKMQ, per germline (reference sequence). The germline V and J ends were trimmed by 4 bases and 0 bases, with 13 bases remaining between them. This CDR3 has 16 residues. The sequenced CDR3 bases are TGTGCCAGCAGCTACCTGGTTAGAAGCTCCTACAATGAG. Amino acid sequence: CASSYLVRSSYNE. In full, the CDR3 is CASSYLVRSSYNEQFF.

This clone was observed many times. The read terminates 3 residues ahead of where the CDR3 ends, so the germline J gene completes it. The chain uses TRBV19 and TRBJ2-2, with 8 bases identical to TRBD2. The CDR3 length is 17 residues. CDR1 LNHDA and CDR2 SQIVND come from the germline V gene (reference sequence). Germline trimming cut 6 bases from V and 7 bases from J; bases unmatched to any gene: 16. The sequenced CDR3 bases are TGTGCCAGTAGGAGGCGGGAGGCCTTATCGGCGAACGGGGAG. Translating it yields CASRRREALSANGE. The whole CDR3 sequence is CASRRREALSANGELFF.

At least ten counts were recorded for this clone. The CDR3 end is not reached by the read, which stops 3 residues before it; the germline J gene fills it in. This chain uses TRBV15 with TRBJ1-5, with 8 bases matching TRBD1. V lost 2 bases to trimming and J lost 0 bases; unmatched junction nucleotides: 6. The CDR3 is 17 residues long. Germline lookup yields CDR1 LNHNV and CDR2 YYDKDF (reference sequence). This chain's CDR3 is CATSRPTGAGSNQPQHF. The part of the CDR3 DNA that was read is TGTGCCACCAGCAGACCGACAGGGGCAGGTAGCAATCAGCCC.

This clone was seen repeatedly, ten times or more. The read falls 3 residues short of the CDR3 end, and the missing part is taken from the germline J gene. V gene TRBV29-1 combines with J gene TRBJ2-1, with 8 positions matching TRBD2. Germline V gene sequence: CDR1 SQVTM, CDR2 ANQGSEA. V trimming: 7 bases; J trimming: 3 bases; junction bases outside the gene matches: 8. This CDR3 has 14 residues. The CDR3 reads CSAPAGEIYNEQFF. The CDR3 DNA, read in part, is TGCAGCGCCCCAGCGGGAGAAATCTACAATGAG.

The table lists this clone with many counts. The read stops 3 residues short of the end of the CDR3; the missing end is completed from the germline J gene. The chain links TRBV18 to TRBJ2-7; 9 bases agree with TRBD1. The CDR3 sequence is 12 residues long. Germline-derived CDR1 and CDR2 are KGHSH and LQKENI. The V segment lost 3 bases and the J segment 6 bases; nucleotides outside the gene matches: 0. The sequenced part of the CDR3 DNA is TGTGCCAGCTCACCGACAGGGGGCGAG. This translates into CASSPTGGE. The whole CDR3 is CASSPTGGEQYF.

This clone was observed at least ten times. The CDR3 goes on 3 residues after the read ends, and that part is filled in from the germline J gene. The chain is built from TRBV5-1 and TRBJ1-4, with D maybe TRBD1 (5 bases). The CDR3 runs to 17 residues. V dropped 1 base and J dropped 0 bases, with 13 bases sitting between them. CDR1 SGHRS and CDR2 YFSETQ come from the germline V gene. The chain's CDR3 is CASSLLQGGTTNEKLFF. The covered CDR3 bases are TGCGCCAGCAGCTTGCTGCAGGGTGGGACAACTAATGAAAAA.

At least ten counts were recorded for this clone. The sequenced fragment ends 3 residues before the CDR3 boundary, so the rest is inferred from the germline J gene. The chain links TRBV12-3 or TRBV12-4 to TRBJ1-6; TRBD1 might be the D (5 bases). CDR3 length equals 16 residues. Trimming took 6 bases from V and 4 from J, leaving 16 bases between them. The CDR3 bases that were read are TGTGCCAGCAGCTCAGGGACTACTATTTATAATTCACCC. Translated: CASSSGTTIYNSP. The full CDR3 protein reads CASSSGTTIYNSPLHF.

Many counts were recorded for this clone. The DNA ends 3 residues before the CDR3 does, and the rest of the CDR3 is filled in from the germline J gene. This chain uses TRBV20-1 with TRBJ2-3; TRBD2 matches 16 bases. Germline V CDR1 and CDR2: DFQATT, SNEGSKA (reference sequence). V gave up 7 bases and J gave up 3 bases; unmatched junction bases: 13. The CDR3 runs 18 residues. The CDR3 spells CSVGGGLAGGPRTDTQYF. The CDR3 bases that were read are TGCAGTGTTGGGGGGGGACTAGCGGGAGGGCCTCGGACAGATACG.

In this sample, this clone turned up many times. The read ends 3 residues early relative to the CDR3; the germline J gene fills the gap. The rearrangement uses TRBV7-2 and TRBJ2-1; a possible D gene is TRBD2 (6 bases). This CDR3 is built from 15 residues. The germline V gene encodes CDR1 SGHTA and CDR2 FQGNSA. Deletions cut 1 base from V and 6 bases from J, with 13 bases between. The CDR3 region is CASSLGAGKGNEQFF. Partial CDR3 DNA: TGTGCCAGCAGCTTAGGTGCGGGAAAGGGCAATGAG. The entire variable domain, with the rest obtained from reference TRBV7-2 and TRBJ2-1, is as follows: GAGVSQSPSNKVTEKGKDVELRCDPISGHTALYWYRQSLGQGLEFLIYFQGNSAPDKSGLPSDRFSAERTGGSVSTLTIQRTQQEDSAVYLCASSLGAGKGNEQFFGPGTRLTVL.

This clone was recorded at least ten times. From the germline J gene comes the end of the CDR3, since the read stops 3 residues before it. The chain employs TRBV6-2 or TRBV6-3 and TRBJ2-1; 11 bases are shared with TRBD2. This CDR3 region has 17 residues. Germline lookup yields CDR1 MNHEY and CDR2 SVGEGT. V lost 3 bases and J lost 2; bases outside the gene matches: 6. The covered CDR3 bases are TGTGCCAGCAGTTATACTAGCGGGAGTCTCACCTACAATGAG. This codes for CASSYTSGSLTYNE. The whole CDR3 is CASSYTSGSLTYNEQFF.